A selection of T cell receptor beta chains follows, all from one sample in a study of OX40 agonist ivuxolimab in advanced cancers. The protocol was immunoSEQ multiplex PCR, while the TCRdb copy is restricted to in-frame clones and leaves out a portion. The sample comprises about 15,000 clones, 80% to 95% of which are singletons, and approximately 7% rests with the top ten. Sequencing used CD4+ or CD8+ T cells sorted from blood, obtained in a trial of the OX40 agonist ivuxolimab. Source of these receptors: an adult with an advanced solid tumor such as melanoma, head and neck, liver or kidney cancer. Each CDR3 is given without its conserved first and last residue. D genes are given only for firm matches.

v_gene	d_gene	j_gene	CDR3aa
TRBV7-6	NA	TRBJ2-1	ASSGRGGIHNEQF
TRBV6-1	TRBD1	TRBJ1-5	ASSVTGGNQPQH
TRBV13	NA	TRBJ1-1	ASSSGGTAEAF
TRBV28	TRBD1	TRBJ2-7	ASSFSPGQSYEQY
TRBV29-1	NA	TRBJ2-7	STVGSRGEQY
TRBV13	NA	TRBJ1-2	ASSRANQGFYGYT
TRBV7-9	NA	TRBJ2-5	ASSPPPRGANQETQY
TRBV7-3	NA	TRBJ2-5	ASSLTGGLKAQY
TRBV7-6	NA	TRBJ1-5	ASSLAIGSNQPQH
TRBV2	NA	TRBJ2-7	ASASDNPYEQY
TRBV27	NA	TRBJ2-2	ASSLRAGITGELF
TRBV5-1	NA	TRBJ2-7	ASSLWPGADEQY
TRBV28	NA	TRBJ2-5	ASTFDRIQGFQETQY
TRBV9	TRBD2	TRBJ2-7	ASSASSGSTYEQY
TRBV4-2	NA	TRBJ2-2	ASSQTLMGAGELF
TRBV15	NA	TRBJ2-6	ATSRVGSGANVLT
TRBV7-2	NA	TRBJ2-2	ASSSSNPLGDTGELF
TRBV7-2	NA	TRBJ2-1	ASSSFHNEQF
TRBV14	TRBD2	TRBJ2-3	ASSHDFKTSGRVTQY
TRBV6-5	NA	TRBJ2-7	ASSYSLALDYEQY
TRBV27	TRBD2	TRBJ2-7	ASSFRTSGSSYEQY
TRBV27	TRBD2	TRBJ2-1	ASSFSSGYSYNEQF
TRBV13	NA	TRBJ2-2	ASSPWTGPSTGELF
TRBV5-4	NA	TRBJ2-7	ASSEAGTPYEQY
TRBV10-1	NA	TRBJ2-7	ASSNQRATYEQY
TRBV28	TRBD1	TRBJ1-1	ASSAHLGTGTEAF
TRBV7-2	NA	TRBJ2-5	ASTGTETQY
TRBV28	NA	TRBJ2-7	ASSFGSSSYEQY
TRBV5-4	NA	TRBJ2-3	ASSPGTHTQY
TRBV7-8	TRBD1	TRBJ2-1	ASSFTGGGDNEQF
TRBV29-1	NA	TRBJ2-3	SVLSRQVPTPSTDTQY
TRBV11-2	NA	TRBJ2-3	ASRESPGSTDTQY
TRBV5-5	TRBD2	TRBJ2-1	ASSLGLAGRNEQF
TRBV2	TRBD1	TRBJ1-4	ASTDLGQGGEKLF
TRBV6-1	TRBD2	TRBJ2-1	ASNRLARYNEQF
TRBV7-6	NA	NA	ASSPDGYEQY
TRBV6-1	NA	TRBJ2-7	ASSEFLGVGEQY
TRBV6-5	TRBD1	TRBJ1-2	ASSYSGTGHGYT
TRBV27	NA	TRBJ1-6	ASSLGVRSPLH